The present TCR beta chain was sequenced within a study of CD8 T cells in Susac syndrome. This clonotype appeared a single time. Its specificity is not known. Findings of the study overall: An acknowledgment was made by the study that its TCR sequencing and HLA analysis involved relatively few individuals.

J was trimmed by 6 bases and V by 5 bases; bases with no gene match: 8. This CDR3 spans 14 amino acids. TCR beta sequencing covered blood CD8+ and CD4+ T cells. When the RNA was reverse transcribed, random hexamers were used with an input of about 0.5 to 1 ug. TCRdb independently ran MiXCR on the immunoSEQ multiplex PCR reads; one entry per CDR3 protein. The profile shows 160,000 or so distinct CDR3 sequences, around 92% of them singletons. The chain joins TRBV12-3 or TRBV12-4 to TRBJ2-7; 9 bases fit TRBD1. Material: CD4+ T cells from PBMCs. The receptor was isolated from a human donor in good health. In DNA, the CDR3 is TGTGCCAGCAGTCAATCCGGGACAGGGCGCGAGCAGTACTTC. It encodes CASSQSGTGREQYF.